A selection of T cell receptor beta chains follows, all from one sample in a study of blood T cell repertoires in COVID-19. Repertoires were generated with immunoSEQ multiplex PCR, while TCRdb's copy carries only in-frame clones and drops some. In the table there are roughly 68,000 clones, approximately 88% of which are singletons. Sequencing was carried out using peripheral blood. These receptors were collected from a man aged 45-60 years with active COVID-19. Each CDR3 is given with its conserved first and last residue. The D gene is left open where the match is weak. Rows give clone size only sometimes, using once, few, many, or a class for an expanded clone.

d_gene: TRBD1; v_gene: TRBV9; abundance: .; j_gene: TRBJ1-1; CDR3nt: TGTGCCAGCACCCTAAGCCCGACAGGGGGAACTGAAGCTTTCTTT; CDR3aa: CASTLSPTGGTEAFF
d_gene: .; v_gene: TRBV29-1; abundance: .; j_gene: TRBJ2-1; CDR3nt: TGCAGCGTACCCCGGGGGGCGGGGGAGCAGTTCTTC; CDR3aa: CSVPRGAGEQFF
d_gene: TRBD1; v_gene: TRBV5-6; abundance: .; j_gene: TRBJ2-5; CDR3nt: TGTGCCAGCAGCTTTCCCTGGCGGACAGGCGGAGAGACCCAGTACTTC; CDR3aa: CASSFPWRTGGETQYF
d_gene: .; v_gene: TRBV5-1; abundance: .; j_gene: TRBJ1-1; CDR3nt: TGCGCCACCCGAGGCGGGAACACTGAAGCTTTCTTT; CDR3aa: CATRGGNTEAFF
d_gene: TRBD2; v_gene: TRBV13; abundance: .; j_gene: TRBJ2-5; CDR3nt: TGTGCCAGCAGGGCTAGCGGGGGCCGTGGTGAGACCCAGTACTTC; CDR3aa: CASRASGGRGETQYF
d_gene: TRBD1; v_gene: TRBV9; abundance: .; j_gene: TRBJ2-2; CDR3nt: TGTGCCAGCAGCGTAGCGAGACAGGGGACGGAGAACACCGGGGAGCTGTTTTTT; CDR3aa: CASSVARQGTENTGELFF
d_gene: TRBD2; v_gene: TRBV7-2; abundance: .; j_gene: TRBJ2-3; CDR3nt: TGTGCCAGCAGCTCCCCCGGGACTAGGATCCCAGATACGCAGTATTTT; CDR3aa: CASSSPGTRIPDTQYF
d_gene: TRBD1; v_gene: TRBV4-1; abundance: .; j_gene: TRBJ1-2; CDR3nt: TGCGCCAGCAGCTACACAGGGGTCTATGGCTACACCTTC; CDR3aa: CASSYTGVYGYTF
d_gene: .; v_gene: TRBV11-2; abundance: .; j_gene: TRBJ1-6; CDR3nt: TGTGCCAGCAGCTTCGTGGTGAACCTCCGAGGAGATTCACCCCTCCACTTT; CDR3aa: CASSFVVNLRGDSPLHF
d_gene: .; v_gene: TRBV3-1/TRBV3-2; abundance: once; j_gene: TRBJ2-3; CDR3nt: TGTGCCAGCAGCCAGATACCCGGAGATACGCAGTATTTT; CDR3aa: CASSQIPGDTQYF
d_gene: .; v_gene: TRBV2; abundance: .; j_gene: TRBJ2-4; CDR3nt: TGTGCCAGCAGGGGGGCTAGGTTAATGGCCAAAAACATTCAGTACTTC; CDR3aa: CASRGARLMAKNIQYF
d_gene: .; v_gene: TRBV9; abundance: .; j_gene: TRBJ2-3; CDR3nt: TGTGCCAGCAGCCCCCAAGGGAGAGGGGGAAGCACAGATACGCAGTATTTT; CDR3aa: CASSPQGRGGSTDTQYF
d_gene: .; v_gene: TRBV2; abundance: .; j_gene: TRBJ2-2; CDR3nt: TGTGCCAGCGCGGTGACTAGTTCAGAGTTCTTCGGGGAGCTGTTTTTT; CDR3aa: CASAVTSSEFFGELFF
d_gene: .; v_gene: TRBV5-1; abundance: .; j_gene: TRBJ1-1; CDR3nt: TGCGCCAGCAGAGGGACTCCCGAGAGGAACACTGAAGCTTTCTTT; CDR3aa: CASRGTPERNTEAFF
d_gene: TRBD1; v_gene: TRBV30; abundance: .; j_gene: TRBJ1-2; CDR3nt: TGTGCCTGGAGAAATACAGGGGGCGGCTACACCTTC; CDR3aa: CAWRNTGGGYTF
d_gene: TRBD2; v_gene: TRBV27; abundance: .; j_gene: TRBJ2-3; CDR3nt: TGTGCCAGCAGTTTATCGATCGGCGGGAGGGAGGCAGATACGCAGTATTTT; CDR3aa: CASSLSIGGREADTQYF
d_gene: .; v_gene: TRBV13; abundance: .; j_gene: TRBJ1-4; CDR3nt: TGTGCCAGCAGCTTTCGGGGGGAGAATGAAAAACTGTTTTTT; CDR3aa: CASSFRGENEKLFF
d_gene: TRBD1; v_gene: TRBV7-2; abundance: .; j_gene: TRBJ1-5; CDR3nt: TGTGCCAGCAGCTTAGGCGGGACAGGGCTCAATCAGCCCCAGCATTTT; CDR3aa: CASSLGGTGLNQPQHF
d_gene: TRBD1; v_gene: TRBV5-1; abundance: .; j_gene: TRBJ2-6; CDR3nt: TGCGCCAGCAGCTTACCGGACAGGGGCCACTCTGGGGCCAACGTCCTGACTTTC; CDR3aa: CASSLPDRGHSGANVLTF
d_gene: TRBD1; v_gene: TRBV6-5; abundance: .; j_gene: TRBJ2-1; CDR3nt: TGTGCCAGCAGCAGACCCGGGACAGGGGGCAATGAGCAGTTCTTC; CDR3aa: CASSRPGTGGNEQFF
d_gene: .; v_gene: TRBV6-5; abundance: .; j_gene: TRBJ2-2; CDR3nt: TGTGCCAGCAGTTACTCGCAGTATAACACCGGGGAGCTGTTTTTT; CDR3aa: CASSYSQYNTGELFF
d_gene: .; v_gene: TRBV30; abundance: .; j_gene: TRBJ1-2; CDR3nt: TGTGCCTGGAGTACGGGGACTCTCCTTCTTTATGGCTACACCTTC; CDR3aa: CAWSTGTLLLYGYTF
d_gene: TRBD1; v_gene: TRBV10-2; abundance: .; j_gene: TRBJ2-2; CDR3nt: TGCGCCAGCAGCCCGGGACAGGGGCTCACCGGGGAGCTGTTTTTT; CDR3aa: CASSPGQGLTGELFF
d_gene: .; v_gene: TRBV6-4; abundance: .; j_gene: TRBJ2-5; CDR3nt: TGTGCCAGCAGTGAGATTCCCGGAGAGACCCAGTACTTC; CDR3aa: CASSEIPGETQYF